Listed below are T cell receptor beta chains from one sample, sequenced in a study of T cell responses to AZD1222 COVID-19 vaccine. Measured with immunoSEQ multiplex PCR; TCRdb has only the in-frame clones, and not every one. This sample has 70,000 to 80,000 clones, with around 80% found just once. Here the sequenced sample was peripheral blood, taken 28 days after the second AZD1222 dose. These receptors originate from an adult who received the AZD1222 COVID-19 vaccine. Both conserved end residues are part of each CDR3. Fields, in order: J gene, V gene, clone size, D gene, CDR3 DNA, CDR3 protein. A D gene is named only where the DNA matches it firmly. The listing skips clone size in some rows; elsewhere it reads once, few, many or a size class.

j_gene: TRBJ1-3; v_gene: TRBV7-9; abundance: NA; d_gene: NA; CDR3nt: TGTGCCAGCAGCCTAACGGGGGCATCTGGAAACACCATATATTTT; CDR3aa: CASSLTGASGNTIYF
j_gene: TRBJ2-7; v_gene: TRBV15; abundance: once; d_gene: TRBD1; CDR3nt: TGTGCCACCAGCAGAGACCGGGACAGGTTTTATCTCTACGAGCAGTACTTC; CDR3aa: CATSRDRDRFYLYEQYF
j_gene: TRBJ1-2; v_gene: TRBV4-2; abundance: NA; d_gene: NA; CDR3nt: TGTGCCAGCAGCCAAGATCAGAGGCAGGGCCTAGACTACACCTTC; CDR3aa: CASSQDQRQGLDYTF
j_gene: TRBJ2-3; v_gene: TRBV6-5; abundance: NA; d_gene: TRBD2; CDR3nt: TGTGCCAGCAGTCACTGGGTAGCGGGAGGTACAGATACGCAGTATTTT; CDR3aa: CASSHWVAGGTDTQYF
j_gene: TRBJ1-2; v_gene: TRBV28; abundance: NA; d_gene: NA; CDR3nt: TGTGCCAGCAGCGCACGACCAGTTTATGGCTACACCTTC; CDR3aa: CASSARPVYGYTF
j_gene: TRBJ2-2; v_gene: TRBV7-2; abundance: NA; d_gene: TRBD1; CDR3nt: TGTGCCAGCAGCCCCGGGACAGGGGAATCCGGGGAGCTGTTTTTT; CDR3aa: CASSPGTGESGELFF
j_gene: TRBJ1-6; v_gene: TRBV9; abundance: NA; d_gene: NA; CDR3nt: TGTGCCAGCAGCGTCGGAGTGGACAGCTCCTATTCACCCCTCCACTTT; CDR3aa: CASSVGVDSSYSPLHF
j_gene: TRBJ2-7; v_gene: TRBV30; abundance: few; d_gene: NA; CDR3nt: TGTGCCTGGAGTGGGGGTGGATACGAGCAGTACTTC; CDR3aa: CAWSGGGYEQYF
j_gene: TRBJ1-1; v_gene: TRBV6-5; abundance: NA; d_gene: NA; CDR3nt: TGTGCCAGCAGTTACTCGGGGCAGGAAGCTTTCTTT; CDR3aa: CASSYSGQEAFF
j_gene: TRBJ1-4; v_gene: TRBV6-5; abundance: NA; d_gene: TRBD1; CDR3nt: TGTGCCAGCTACCCGGGACAGAGTGAAAAACTGTTTTTT; CDR3aa: CASYPGQSEKLFF
j_gene: TRBJ2-1; v_gene: TRBV9; abundance: few; d_gene: TRBD2; CDR3nt: TGTGCCAGCAGCGTAGGGGCTAGCGGGGGAGAAAATGAGCAGTTCTTC; CDR3aa: CASSVGASGGENEQFF
j_gene: TRBJ2-2; v_gene: TRBV5-1; abundance: NA; d_gene: NA; CDR3nt: TGCGCCAGCAGCTTGGTAGCGGCATACACCGGGGAGCTGTTTTTT; CDR3aa: CASSLVAAYTGELFF
j_gene: TRBJ2-2; v_gene: TRBV7-9; abundance: NA; d_gene: NA; CDR3nt: TGTGCCAGCAGCTTTGGGATCGGGGAGCTGTTTTTT; CDR3aa: CASSFGIGELFF
j_gene: TRBJ1-4; v_gene: TRBV28; abundance: NA; d_gene: NA; CDR3nt: TGTGCCAGCAGGGCGACAGGAGAAAATGAAAAACTGTTTTTT; CDR3aa: CASRATGENEKLFF
j_gene: TRBJ2-1; v_gene: TRBV7-9; abundance: NA; d_gene: NA; CDR3nt: TGTGCCAGCAGCTTAGCGCTTATGGGCCACGCTTACAATGAGCAGTTCTTC; CDR3aa: CASSLALMGHAYNEQFF
j_gene: TRBJ1-2; v_gene: TRBV10-3; abundance: NA; d_gene: NA; CDR3nt: TGTGCCATCAGTGAGCCTCCGGATAATCCCCACGGAGGCTACACCTTC; CDR3aa: CAISEPPDNPHGGYTF
j_gene: TRBJ1-4; v_gene: TRBV5-4; abundance: NA; d_gene: TRBD1; CDR3nt: TGTGCCAGCAGCTCGGACAGGAATGAAAAACTGTTTTTT; CDR3aa: CASSSDRNEKLFF
j_gene: TRBJ2-7; v_gene: TRBV3-1/TRBV3-2; abundance: NA; d_gene: NA; CDR3nt: TGTGCCAGCAGCCAAGACCCCTACGAGCAGTACTTC; CDR3aa: CASSQDPYEQYF
j_gene: TRBJ2-2; v_gene: TRBV19; abundance: few; d_gene: TRBD1; CDR3nt: TGTGCCAGCAGGAGGACAGGAGACACCGGGGAGCTGTTTTTT; CDR3aa: CASRRTGDTGELFF
j_gene: TRBJ2-2; v_gene: TRBV2; abundance: NA; d_gene: TRBD2; CDR3nt: TGTGCCAGCAGTGGGACTAGCGGGGTCACCGGGGAGCTGTTTTTT; CDR3aa: CASSGTSGVTGELFF
j_gene: TRBJ2-5; v_gene: TRBV30; abundance: NA; d_gene: TRBD2; CDR3nt: TGTGCCTGGAATGCGGGGGGGAAGACCCAGTACTTC; CDR3aa: CAWNAGGKTQYF
j_gene: TRBJ2-7; v_gene: TRBV24-1; abundance: NA; d_gene: TRBD1; CDR3nt: TGTGCCACCAGTGATCCCGGGACAGGGAGGTACGAGCAGTACTTC; CDR3aa: CATSDPGTGRYEQYF
j_gene: TRBJ2-1; v_gene: TRBV9; abundance: NA; d_gene: NA; CDR3nt: TGTGCCAGCAGCGTAGAGGGTTCGGGACTTCGTCGGTTCTTC; CDR3aa: CASSVEGSGLRRFF
j_gene: TRBJ2-2; v_gene: TRBV24-1; abundance: NA; d_gene: NA; CDR3nt: TGTGCCACCAGTGACCCTGGGGGGAACAGGCCCGGGGAGCTGTTTTTT; CDR3aa: CATSDPGGNRPGELFF
j_gene: TRBJ2-5; v_gene: TRBV27; abundance: NA; d_gene: NA; CDR3nt: TGTGCCAGCAGTTTCCGCGAGACCCAGTACTTC; CDR3aa: CASSFRETQYF
j_gene: TRBJ2-1; v_gene: TRBV12-3/TRBV12-4; abundance: NA; d_gene: NA; CDR3nt: TGTGCCAGCAGTTTGTGGACCCGTAAGCAGTTCTTC; CDR3aa: CASSLWTRKQFF
j_gene: TRBJ2-7; v_gene: TRBV13; abundance: NA; d_gene: TRBD1; CDR3nt: TGTGCCAGCAGCCGGACAGGGGAAGCGGGATTCTACGAGCAGTACTTC; CDR3aa: CASSRTGEAGFYEQYF
j_gene: TRBJ1-1; v_gene: TRBV7-6; abundance: few; d_gene: NA; CDR3nt: TGTGCCAGCAGCACCAGGGGTAAAGCTTTCTTT; CDR3aa: CASSTRGKAFF
j_gene: TRBJ2-3; v_gene: TRBV6-2/TRBV6-3; abundance: NA; d_gene: TRBD1; CDR3nt: TGTGCCAGCAGTTACGGTTTGACAGGGTGGACAGATACGCAGTATTTT; CDR3aa: CASSYGLTGWTDTQYF
j_gene: TRBJ1-2; v_gene: TRBV2; abundance: NA; d_gene: NA; CDR3nt: TGTGCCAGCAGTCCCGGGCGGCCAGATCGTGCGCGCTATGGCTACACCTTC; CDR3aa: CASSPGRPDRARYGYTF
j_gene: TRBJ2-1; v_gene: TRBV11-3; abundance: NA; d_gene: TRBD2; CDR3nt: TGTGCCAGCAGCTTAGGGGTTAGCGGGGGGACCTACAATGAGCAGTTCTTC; CDR3aa: CASSLGVSGGTYNEQFF
j_gene: TRBJ2-7; v_gene: TRBV7-2; abundance: NA; d_gene: TRBD2; CDR3nt: TGTGCCAGCAGACCCGGACTAGCGGGAGGCTCCTACGAGCAGTACTTC; CDR3aa: CASRPGLAGGSYEQYF
j_gene: TRBJ2-7; v_gene: TRBV5-6; abundance: once; d_gene: NA; CDR3nt: TGTGCCAGCAGCGTTGCATACGAGCAGTACTTC; CDR3aa: CASSVAYEQYF
j_gene: TRBJ1-5; v_gene: TRBV28; abundance: NA; d_gene: NA; CDR3nt: TGTGCCAGCAGTGAAGCTCAGGGAAGGGTGAGCCCCCAGCATTTT; CDR3aa: CASSEAQGRVSPQHF
j_gene: TRBJ2-3; v_gene: TRBV7-3; abundance: NA; d_gene: NA; CDR3nt: TGTGCCAGCAGCCCGACAGCATCTAGCACAGATACGCAGTATTTT; CDR3aa: CASSPTASSTDTQYF
j_gene: TRBJ2-3; v_gene: TRBV2; abundance: NA; d_gene: TRBD2; CDR3nt: TGTGCCAGCAGTGGGACTAGCGGGGGGACCACAGGAAAGGGTACGCAGTATTTT; CDR3aa: CASSGTSGGTTGKGTQYF
j_gene: TRBJ1-3; v_gene: TRBV28; abundance: few; d_gene: NA; CDR3nt: TGTGCCAGCAGCTCCCTTACGCGGGGAAACACCATATATTTT; CDR3aa: CASSSLTRGNTIYF
j_gene: TRBJ2-7; v_gene: TRBV19; abundance: NA; d_gene: TRBD1; CDR3nt: TGTGCCAGTAGTATAACAGGGGGCTACAACGAGCAGTACTTC; CDR3aa: CASSITGGYNEQYF
j_gene: TRBJ1-1; v_gene: TRBV7-8; abundance: NA; d_gene: NA; CDR3nt: TGTGCCAGCGCCGTGGATATGAACACTGAAGCTTTCTTT; CDR3aa: CASAVDMNTEAFF
j_gene: TRBJ1-5; v_gene: TRBV7-9; abundance: NA; d_gene: TRBD1; CDR3nt: TGTGCCAGCAGCTTAGCACAGGGGAATCAGCCCCAGCATTTT; CDR3aa: CASSLAQGNQPQHF
j_gene: TRBJ2-7; v_gene: TRBV5-1; abundance: once; d_gene: NA; CDR3nt: TGCGCCAGCAGCTTGGATAAGGCAGGTCTCTCAACCTACGAGCAGTACTTC; CDR3aa: CASSLDKAGLSTYEQYF
j_gene: TRBJ2-1; v_gene: TRBV12-3/TRBV12-4; abundance: NA; d_gene: NA; CDR3nt: TGTGCCAGCATGGATGGACACCACAATGAGCAGTTCTTC; CDR3aa: CASMDGHHNEQFF
j_gene: TRBJ1-1; v_gene: TRBV3-1/TRBV3-2; abundance: few; d_gene: NA; CDR3nt: TGTGCCAGCACGTGGGGGGCTTCGGAAGCTTTCTTT; CDR3aa: CASTWGASEAFF
j_gene: TRBJ2-1; v_gene: TRBV24-1; abundance: once; d_gene: TRBD2; CDR3nt: TGTGCCACCAGCCGCCGGGACTACCTCGACAATGAGCAGTTCTTC; CDR3aa: CATSRRDYLDNEQFF
j_gene: TRBJ2-7; v_gene: TRBV7-2; abundance: once; d_gene: TRBD2; CDR3nt: TGTGCCAGCAGCTTAGGGCGACTAGCGGACGTCTACGAGCAGTACTTC; CDR3aa: CASSLGRLADVYEQYF
j_gene: TRBJ2-3; v_gene: TRBV4-2; abundance: NA; d_gene: TRBD2; CDR3nt: TGTGCTAGCAGCCAAGCCGGGACTAGCGGGATGAAGGATACGCAGTATTTT; CDR3aa: CASSQAGTSGMKDTQYF
j_gene: TRBJ2-1; v_gene: TRBV28; abundance: few; d_gene: TRBD2; CDR3nt: TGTGCCAGCAGTCAGCGGGAGTTCCATGAGCAGTTCTTC; CDR3aa: CASSQREFHEQFF
j_gene: TRBJ2-3; v_gene: TRBV10-2; abundance: NA; d_gene: NA; CDR3nt: TGCGCCAGCCTGGGACGAACAGATACGCAGTATTTT; CDR3aa: CASLGRTDTQYF
j_gene: TRBJ1-3; v_gene: TRBV2; abundance: NA; d_gene: NA; CDR3nt: TGTGCCAGCAGTGAGGGCAGGGTAACTGGAAACACCATATATTTT; CDR3aa: CASSEGRVTGNTIYF
j_gene: TRBJ2-3; v_gene: TRBV15; abundance: NA; d_gene: NA; CDR3nt: TGTGCCACCAGCAGAGATCTAAGCTCAGATACGCAGTATTTT; CDR3aa: CATSRDLSSDTQYF
j_gene: TRBJ2-4; v_gene: TRBV10-3; abundance: few; d_gene: TRBD1; CDR3nt: TGTGCCATCAGTGAGGGAAGCCGGGACAGGGGTGAGAACATTCAGTACTTC; CDR3aa: CAISEGSRDRGENIQYF
j_gene: TRBJ2-7; v_gene: TRBV6-2/TRBV6-3; abundance: NA; d_gene: NA; CDR3nt: TGTGCCAGCAGCGACCGGCTCTCCTACGAGCAGTACTTC; CDR3aa: CASSDRLSYEQYF
j_gene: TRBJ2-3; v_gene: TRBV4-3; abundance: NA; d_gene: NA; CDR3nt: TGCGCCAGCAGCCAAGCTCGGACAATTACAGATACGCAGTATTTT; CDR3aa: CASSQARTITDTQYF